The sequence of this T cell receptor beta chain was determined in a study of blood T cell repertoires in COVID-19. The CDR3 is made up of 15 amino acids. Germline V CDR1 and CDR2: SGHTA, FQGNSA. V lost 3 bases and J lost 6, with 15 bases in between. Repertoires were generated with immunoSEQ multiplex PCR, while TCRdb's copy carries only in-frame clones and drops some. The sample lists around 93,000 clones, around 87% occurring once. J is TRBJ1-5 and V is TRBV7-2, with D possibly being TRBD1 (5 bases). Sequenced sample: peripheral blood. This sequence was found in a human donor in a cohort sampled during active COVID-19. The CDR3: CASSFSSGGGQPQHF. The CDR3 DNA sequence: TGTGCCAGCAGCTTCTCTTCGGGGGGGGGTCAGCCCCAGCATTTT.